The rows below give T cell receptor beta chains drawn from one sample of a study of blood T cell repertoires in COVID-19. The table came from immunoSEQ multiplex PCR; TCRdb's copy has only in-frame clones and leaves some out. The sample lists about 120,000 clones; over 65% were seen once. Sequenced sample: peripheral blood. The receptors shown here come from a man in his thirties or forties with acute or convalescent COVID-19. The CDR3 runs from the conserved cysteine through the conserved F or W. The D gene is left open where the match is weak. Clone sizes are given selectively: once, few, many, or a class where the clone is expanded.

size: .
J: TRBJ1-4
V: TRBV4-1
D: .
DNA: TGCGCCAGCATGAGGGCCCCGTACGCTAATGAAAAACTGTTTTTT
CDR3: CASMRAPYANEKLFF

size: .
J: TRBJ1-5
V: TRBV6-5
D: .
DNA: TGTGCCAGCAGTTACGGGGCCATCAATCAGCCCCAGCATTTT
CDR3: CASSYGAINQPQHF

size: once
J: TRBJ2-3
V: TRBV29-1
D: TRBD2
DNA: TGCAGCGTTCTAGCGGGAGGTACAGATACGCAGTATTTT
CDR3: CSVLAGGTDTQYF

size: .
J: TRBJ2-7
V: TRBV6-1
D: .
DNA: TGTGCCAGCAGTGAGGGCCCCGGTAGTGCCTACGAGCAGTACTTC
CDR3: CASSEGPGSAYEQYF

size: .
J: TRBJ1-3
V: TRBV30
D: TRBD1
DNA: TGTGCCTGGAGTATCGGACAGGGGGGAAACACCATATATTTT
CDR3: CAWSIGQGGNTIYF

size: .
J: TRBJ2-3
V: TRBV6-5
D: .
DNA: TGTGCCAGCGGCACCCGCCCAGATACGCAGTATTTT
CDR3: CASGTRPDTQYF

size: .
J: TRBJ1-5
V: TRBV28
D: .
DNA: TGTGCCAGCAGCTTGACAGATCAGCCCCAGCATTTT
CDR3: CASSLTDQPQHF

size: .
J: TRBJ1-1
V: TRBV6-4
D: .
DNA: TGTGCCAGCAGCCGTCCCAGACTAGCTTTCTTT
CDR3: CASSRPRLAFF

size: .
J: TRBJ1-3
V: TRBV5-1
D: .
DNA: TGCGCCAGCAGCATCGGGACACATGGGGACACCATATATTTT
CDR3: CASSIGTHGDTIYF

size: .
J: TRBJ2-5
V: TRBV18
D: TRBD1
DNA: TGTGCCAGCTCACCAGGGACTGGTTCCGGGACAGGGGGCCGTGAGACCCAGTACTTC
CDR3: CASSPGTGSGTGGRETQYF

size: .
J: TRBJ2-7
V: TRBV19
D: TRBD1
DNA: TGTGCCACACCCGGACAGGAGTACTTC
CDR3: CATPGQEYF

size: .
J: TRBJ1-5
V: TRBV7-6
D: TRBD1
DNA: TGTGCCAGCAGCTTAGGGGGACAGGGTCCTCAGCCCCAGCATTTT
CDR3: CASSLGGQGPQPQHF

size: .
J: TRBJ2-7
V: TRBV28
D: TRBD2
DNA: TGTGCCACCCGGACTAGCGGGACCTACGAGCAGTACTTC
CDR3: CATRTSGTYEQYF

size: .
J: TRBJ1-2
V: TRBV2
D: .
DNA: TGTGCCAGCAGTGAAGCTCCAGGGGCCAGGTGGCGGGGCTACACCTTC
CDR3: CASSEAPGARWRGYTF

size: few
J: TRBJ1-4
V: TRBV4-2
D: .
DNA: TGTGCCAGCAGCCCCCTGCCCCTTGGGGGGTCAGGTGAAAAACTGTTTTTT
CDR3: CASSPLPLGGSGEKLFF

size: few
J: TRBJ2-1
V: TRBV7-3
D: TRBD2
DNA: TGTGCCAGCAGCTTAACGGTTAGCGGGAGCCACAATGAGCAGTTCTTC
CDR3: CASSLTVSGSHNEQFF

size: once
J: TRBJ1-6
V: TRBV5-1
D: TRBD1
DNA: TGCGCCAGCAGCATTGGACAGGGACAGTCACCCCTCCACTTT
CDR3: CASSIGQGQSPLHF

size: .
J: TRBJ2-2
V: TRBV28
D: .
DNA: TGTGCCAGCGACGGAGCCACCGGGGAGCTGTTTTTT
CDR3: CASDGATGELFF

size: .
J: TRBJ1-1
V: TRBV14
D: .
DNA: TGTGCCAGCAGCCAAGGGTCCAGGTTGAACACTGAAGCTTTCTTT
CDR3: CASSQGSRLNTEAFF

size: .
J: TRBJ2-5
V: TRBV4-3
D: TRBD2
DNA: TGCGCCAGCAGCCAAGATGATTTAGCGGGGGAATTGGAGACCCAGTACTTC
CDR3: CASSQDDLAGELETQYF

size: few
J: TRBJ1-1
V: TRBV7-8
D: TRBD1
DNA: TGTGCCAGCAGCTTAGGGGACAGGGGTTACACTGAAGCTTTCTTT
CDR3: CASSLGDRGYTEAFF

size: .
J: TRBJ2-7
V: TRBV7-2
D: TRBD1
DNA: TGTGCCAGCAGCTCCGTGGACAGGGGTTGGGGGGAGCAGTACTTC
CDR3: CASSSVDRGWGEQYF

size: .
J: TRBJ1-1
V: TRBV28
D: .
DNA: TGTGCCAGCAGTTTAGGTGGTCAGGGCAGTAGTGCTTTCTTT
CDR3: CASSLGGQGSSAFF

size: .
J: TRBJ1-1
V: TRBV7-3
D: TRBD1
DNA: TGTGCCAGCAGTCTGAGTGGGACAGGGAACACTGAAGCTTTCTTT
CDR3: CASSLSGTGNTEAFF

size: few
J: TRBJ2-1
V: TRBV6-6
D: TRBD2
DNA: TGTGCCAGCAGTTACGGGCAGGGAGGGAATGAGCAGTTCTTC
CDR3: CASSYGQGGNEQFF

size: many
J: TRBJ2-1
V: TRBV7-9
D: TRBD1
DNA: TGTGCCAGCAGACCCGGGGACAGGGTAAAGAATGAGCAGTTCTTC
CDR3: CASRPGDRVKNEQFF

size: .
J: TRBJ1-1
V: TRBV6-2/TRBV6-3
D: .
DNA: TGTGCCAGCAGTTGGCCCGAAGCTTTCTTT
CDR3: CASSWPEAFF

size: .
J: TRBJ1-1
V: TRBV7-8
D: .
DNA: TGTGCCAGCAGCCTAGATGTAGGTGCGGGAACTGAAGCTTTCTTT
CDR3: CASSLDVGAGTEAFF